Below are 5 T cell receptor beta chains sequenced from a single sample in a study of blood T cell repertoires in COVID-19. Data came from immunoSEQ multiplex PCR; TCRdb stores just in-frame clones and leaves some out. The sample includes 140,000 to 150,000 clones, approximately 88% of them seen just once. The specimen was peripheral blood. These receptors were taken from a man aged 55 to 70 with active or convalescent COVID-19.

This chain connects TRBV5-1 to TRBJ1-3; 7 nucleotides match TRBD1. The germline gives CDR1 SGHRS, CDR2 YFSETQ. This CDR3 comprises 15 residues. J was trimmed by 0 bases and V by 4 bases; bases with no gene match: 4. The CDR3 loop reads CASSLGTASGNTIYF. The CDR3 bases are TGCGCCAGCAGCCTAGGGACAGCCTCTGGAAACACCATATATTTT.

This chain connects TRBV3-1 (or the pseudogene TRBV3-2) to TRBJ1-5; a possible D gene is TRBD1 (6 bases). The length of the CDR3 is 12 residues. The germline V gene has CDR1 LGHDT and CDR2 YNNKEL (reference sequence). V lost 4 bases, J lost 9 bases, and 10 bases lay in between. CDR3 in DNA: TGTGCCAGCAGCCTCAAAGGGGGGCCCCAGCATTTT. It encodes CASSLKGGPQHF.

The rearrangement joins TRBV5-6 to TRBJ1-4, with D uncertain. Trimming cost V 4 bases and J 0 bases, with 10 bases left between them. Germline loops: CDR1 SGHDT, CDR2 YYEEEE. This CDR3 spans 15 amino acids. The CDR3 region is CASSLLGPTNEKLFF. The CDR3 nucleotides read TGTGCCAGCAGCCTTCTTGGCCCAACTAATGAAAAACTGTTTTTT.

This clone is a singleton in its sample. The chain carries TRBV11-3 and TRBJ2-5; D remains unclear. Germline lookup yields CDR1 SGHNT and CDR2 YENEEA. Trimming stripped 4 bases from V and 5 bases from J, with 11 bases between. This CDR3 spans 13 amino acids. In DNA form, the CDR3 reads TGTGCCAGCAGCTCCCAAACCGGGGAGACCCAGTACTTC. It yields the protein CASSSQTGETQYF.

CDR3 DNA: TGCGCCAGCAGCCATCAGGGGCTCTCTGAAGCTTTCTTT. It yields the protein CASSHQGLSEAFF. This chain connects TRBV4-1 to TRBJ1-1; possible D gene TRBD1, 6 bases. In germline, CDR1 is MGHRA, CDR2 YSYEKL. The CDR3 is 13 amino acids. Trimming stripped 3 bases from V and 6 bases from J, with 11 bases between.